Reported below is one T cell receptor (beta chain). Its specificity is not known. This record comes from a study of vaccination and CD4 T cells after COVID-19. Study information: For control cultures, the treatment was a CEFX pool, an HIV-1 Nef pool, or no peptide.

V dropped 1 base and J dropped 7; count of bases not matched to a gene: 20. CDR1 is SGHVS, CDR2 FQNEAQ, per germline. This CDR3 contains 19 residues. General study findings and limits: A median of approximately 90% of reactive clones, in convalescent patients, became evident only post-vaccination.

Sample treatment: 10-day PBMC culture with coronavirus spike peptide pools or control peptides (ViraFEST assay). Harvesting of the unexposed donor's CD4+ T cells predated the COVID-19 pandemic (2011-2018). A half-volume replacement of the medium with fresh IL-2 medium was performed on days 3 and 7. The assay that was used to sequence DNA from cultured CD4+ T cells was the Oncomine TCR Beta short-read assay. Cultured CD4+ T cells were the source of extracted genomic DNA. TCRdb reprocessed the PCR reads via MiXCR and lists one record per CDR3 protein. The table records about 7,800 distinct CDR3 sequences, about 42% of them present only once.

Material: CD4+ T cells from blood, cultured in vitro. The rearrangement joins TRBV7-8 to TRBJ2-7; 9 nucleotides line up with TRBD2. The clonotype was recovered from a human donor in good health. CDR3 region: CASSLVGRGGSGLASEQYF. The CDR3 bases are TGTGCCAGCAGCTTAGTGGGGCGGGGGGGCTCAGGACTGGCGAGTGAGCAGTACTTC.